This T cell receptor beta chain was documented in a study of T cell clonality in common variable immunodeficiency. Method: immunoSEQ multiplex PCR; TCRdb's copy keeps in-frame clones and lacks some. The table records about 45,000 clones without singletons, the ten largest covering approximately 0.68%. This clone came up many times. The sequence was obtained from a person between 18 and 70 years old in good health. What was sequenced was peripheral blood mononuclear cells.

This chain's CDR3 is CASSESSNRATDTQYF. The sequenced part of the CDR3 DNA is TGTGCCAGCAGTGAATCCTCTAACAGGGCCACGGATACG. V gene TRBV6-1 combines with J gene TRBJ2-3; D perhaps matches TRBD1 (6 bases). The read terminates 3 residues ahead of where the CDR3 ends, so the germline J gene completes it. Trimming took 2 bases from V and 6 from J, leaving 18 bases between them. This CDR3 has 16 amino acids. The germline CDR1 and CDR2 sequences are MNHNS and SASEGT.